Reported below is one T cell receptor beta chain. Antigen specificity is unknown. This sample was taken from a study of cytomegalovirus exposure and HLA in healthy donors. Whole-study findings and limits: In vitro checks showed that three CMV-associated chains really do target CMV antigens. With high specificity and sensitivity, the classifier reportedly diagnosed cytomegalovirus status.

Researchers ran the PCR with 60 Vbeta and 13 Jbeta primers. TCRdb keeps only in-frame clones here, not all; method: immunoSEQ multiplex PCR. Altogether roughly 180,000 clones are present, 77% being singletons, with the ten largest covering 3.7%. Though nominally healthy at sampling, donors likely had unrecorded immune exposures. Unmatched junction bases numbered 10, after V lost 2 bases and J lost 1 base. CDR1 and CDR2 from the germline V gene are SEHNR and FQNEAQ (reference sequence). CDR3 length: 17 residues. The gene calls are TRBV7-9 and TRBJ1-2; 7 nucleotides line up with TRBD1. The sample comprised PBMCs. This clonotype originated in a woman aged 55-70 years in good health and CMV-seropositive. The CDR3 here is CASSLRRGTARNYGYTF. As DNA, the CDR3 is TGTGCCAGCAGCTTACGAAGGGGGACAGCTCGTAACTATGGCTACACCTTC. The entire variable domain, with the rest obtained from reference TRBV7-9 and TRBJ1-2, is as follows: DTGVSQNPRHKITKRGQNVTFRCDPISEHNRLYWYRQTLGQGPEFLTYFQNEAQLEKSRLLSDRFSAERPKGSFSTLEIQRTEQGDSAMYLCASSLRRGTARNYGYTFGSGTRLTVV.